This T cell receptor beta chain came from a study of shared T cell receptors in the human thymus. V lost 4 bases to trimming and J lost 1 base, with 12 bases between them. Germline CDR1 and CDR2: MNHEY and SVGAGI. The CDR3 is 15 amino acids. Using immunoSEQ multiplex PCR, the repertoire was profiled, and TCRdb retains in-frame clones only, with some absent. Altogether 700,000 to 750,000 clones are present, around 85% being singletons, with the ten largest covering approximately 0.01%. These data were likewise used in another study, on human thymus T cells.

V is TRBV6-5 and J is TRBJ2-3, with a tentative D call TRBD1 (5 bases). This receptor was identified in a girl younger than two with a congenital heart defect. The sample taken for sequencing was thymocytes. In nucleotides, the CDR3 is TGTGCCAGCAGTTCCAGGGCCCCGGGCACAGATACGCAGTATTTT. Translating gives CASSSRAPGTDTQYF.